This TCR beta chain is from a study of blood T cell repertoires in COVID-19. The repertoire was sequenced with immunoSEQ multiplex PCR; TCRdb's copy has only in-frame clones and lacks some. This table holds around 70,000 clones, roughly nine tenths found once. This clone was detected only a few times. Sequences were obtained from peripheral blood. This sequence originates from a man older than 75 with acute or convalescent COVID-19.

CDR3 sequence (DNA): TGTGCCAGCATCCCTTTCGGGTTCACTGAAGCTTTCTTT. It is translated as CASIPFGFTEAFF. V is TRBV6-5 and J is TRBJ1-1; no clear D gene. The germline V gene has CDR1 MNHEY and CDR2 SVGAGI. V lost 7 bases, J lost 4 bases, and 13 bases lay in between. This CDR3 has 13 amino acids.